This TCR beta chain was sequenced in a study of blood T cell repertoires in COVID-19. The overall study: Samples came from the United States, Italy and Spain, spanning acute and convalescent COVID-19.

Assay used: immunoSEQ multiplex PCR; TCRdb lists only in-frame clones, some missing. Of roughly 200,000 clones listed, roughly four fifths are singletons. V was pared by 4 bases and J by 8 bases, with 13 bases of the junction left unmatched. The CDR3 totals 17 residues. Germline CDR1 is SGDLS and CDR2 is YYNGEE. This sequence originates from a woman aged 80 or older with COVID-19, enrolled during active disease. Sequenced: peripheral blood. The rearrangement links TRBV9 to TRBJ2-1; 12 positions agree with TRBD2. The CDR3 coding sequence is TGTGCCAGCAGCCCTACTAGCGGGGGGCCGTCCCGCGATGAGCAGTTCTTC. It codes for CASSPTSGGPSRDEQFF.